This is a list of T cell receptor beta chains from one sample in a study of CD8 T cells in ankylosing spondylitis. TCRdb processed the 5' RACE reads anew with MiXCR; each CDR3 protein has one entry. Here the sample spans some 140,000 distinct CDR3 sequences, 7% to 10% being singletons. Sequencing was done on a sample of synovial fluid, either unsorted or a sorted T cell fraction (not recorded which). Every receptor here comes from a male donor with ankylosing spondylitis. Both conserved end residues are part of each CDR3. D genes are given only for firm matches. Rows may omit the clone size; those that give it use once, few, many or a size class.

clone size: few; CDR3 length: 17; V gene: TRBV6-1; J gene: TRBJ2-3; D gene: TRBD1; CDR3 protein: CASSPRTGTVGTDTQYF; CDR3 DNA: TGTGCCAGCAGTCCCCGGACGGGGACAGTTGGCACAGATACGCAGTATTTT
clone size: -; CDR3 length: 15; V gene: TRBV4-3; J gene: TRBJ1-1; D gene: -; CDR3 protein: CASSQDFGLNTEAFF; CDR3 DNA: TGCGCCAGCAGCCAAGATTTTGGGCTTAACACTGAAGCTTTCTTT
clone size: -; CDR3 length: 15; V gene: TRBV4-2; J gene: TRBJ2-3; D gene: -; CDR3 protein: CASRQELLGGDTQYF; CDR3 DNA: TGTGCCAGCAGGCAAGAACTTCTCGGGGGAGATACGCAGTATTTT
clone size: many; CDR3 length: 17; V gene: TRBV20-1; J gene: TRBJ2-3; D gene: TRBD2; CDR3 protein: CSARDPSGRIGTDTQYF; CDR3 DNA: TGCAGTGCTAGAGATCCTAGCGGGAGGATTGGCACAGATACGCAGTATTTT
clone size: many; CDR3 length: 14; V gene: TRBV20-1; J gene: TRBJ1-1; D gene: TRBD1; CDR3 protein: CSAGKTGRYTEAFF; CDR3 DNA: TGCAGTGCCGGAAAGACAGGGAGATACACTGAAGCTTTCTTT
clone size: few; CDR3 length: 16; V gene: TRBV7-3; J gene: TRBJ2-6; D gene: -; CDR3 protein: CASSPPQGAGANVLTF; CDR3 DNA: TGTGCCAGCAGCCCGCCGCAGGGTGCTGGGGCCAACGTCCTGACTTTC
clone size: many; CDR3 length: 17; V gene: TRBV5-1; J gene: TRBJ2-1; D gene: -; CDR3 protein: CASSPTDGGLSYNEQFF; CDR3 DNA: TGCGCCAGCAGCCCTACGGACGGAGGTCTCTCCTACAATGAGCAGTTCTTC
clone size: -; CDR3 length: 14; V gene: TRBV28; J gene: TRBJ2-5; D gene: TRBD1; CDR3 protein: CASRPQGAGETQYF; CDR3 DNA: TGTGCCAGCAGACCTCAGGGGGCCGGTGAGACCCAGTACTTC
clone size: many; CDR3 length: 15; V gene: TRBV5-1; J gene: TRBJ2-7; D gene: TRBD1; CDR3 protein: CASSLKGQASYEQYF; CDR3 DNA: TGCGCCAGCAGCTTGAAGGGACAGGCATCCTACGAGCAGTACTTC
clone size: -; CDR3 length: 14; V gene: TRBV18; J gene: TRBJ2-2; D gene: -; CDR3 protein: CASSPVGNTGELFF; CDR3 DNA: TGTGCCAGCTCACCAGTGGGAAACACCGGGGAGCTGTTTTTT
clone size: -; CDR3 length: 14; V gene: TRBV6-5; J gene: TRBJ2-3; D gene: TRBD2; CDR3 protein: CASSWTSGKDTQYF; CDR3 DNA: TGTGCCAGCAGTTGGACTAGCGGAAAAGATACGCAGTATTTT
clone size: -; CDR3 length: 16; V gene: TRBV18; J gene: TRBJ2-5; D gene: TRBD1; CDR3 protein: CASSPPDRGFEETQYF; CDR3 DNA: TGTGCCAGCTCACCACCGGACAGGGGGTTTGAGGAGACCCAGTACTTC
clone size: few; CDR3 length: 15; V gene: TRBV7-9; J gene: TRBJ2-6; D gene: -; CDR3 protein: CASSALSSGANVLTF; CDR3 DNA: TGTGCCAGCAGCGCCTTAAGCTCTGGGGCCAACGTCCTGACTTTC
clone size: many; CDR3 length: 20; V gene: TRBV6-2/TRBV6-3; J gene: TRBJ1-5; D gene: -; CDR3 protein: CASSYSLAATKGHSNQPQHF; CDR3 DNA: TGTGCCAGCAGTTACTCTTTAGCGGCCACAAAAGGCCATAGCAATCAGCCCCAGCATTTT
clone size: many; CDR3 length: 15; V gene: TRBV20-1; J gene: TRBJ2-1; D gene: -; CDR3 protein: CSAHSGKSSYNEQFF; CDR3 DNA: TGCAGTGCTCATAGCGGCAAGAGCTCCTACAATGAGCAGTTCTTC